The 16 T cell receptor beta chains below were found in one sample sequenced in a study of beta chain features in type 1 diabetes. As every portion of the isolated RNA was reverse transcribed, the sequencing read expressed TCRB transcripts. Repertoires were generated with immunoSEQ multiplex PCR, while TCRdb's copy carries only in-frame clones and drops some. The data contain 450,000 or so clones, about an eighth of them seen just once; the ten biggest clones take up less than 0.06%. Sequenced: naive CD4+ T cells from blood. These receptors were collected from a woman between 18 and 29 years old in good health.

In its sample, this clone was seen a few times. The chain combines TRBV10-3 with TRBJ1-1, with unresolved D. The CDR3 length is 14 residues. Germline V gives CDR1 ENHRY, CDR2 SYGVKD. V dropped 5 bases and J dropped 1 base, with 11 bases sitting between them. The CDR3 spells CAISPSQENTEAFF. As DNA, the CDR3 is TGTGCCATCAGTCCATCTCAGGAGAACACTGAAGCTTTCTTT.

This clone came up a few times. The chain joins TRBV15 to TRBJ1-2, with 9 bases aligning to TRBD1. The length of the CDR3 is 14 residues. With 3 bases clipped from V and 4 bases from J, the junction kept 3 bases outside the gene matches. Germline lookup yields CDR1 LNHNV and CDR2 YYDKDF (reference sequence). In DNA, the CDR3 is TGTGCCACCAGCAGGGACAGGGGCACCTATGGCTACACCTTC. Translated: CATSRDRGTYGYTF. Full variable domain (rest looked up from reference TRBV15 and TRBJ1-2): DAMVIQNPRYQVTQFGKPVTLSCSQTLNHNVMYWYQQKSSQAPKLLFHYYDKDFNNEADTPDNFQSRRPNTSFCFLDIRSPGLGDTAMYLCATSRDRGTYGYTFGSGTRLTVV.

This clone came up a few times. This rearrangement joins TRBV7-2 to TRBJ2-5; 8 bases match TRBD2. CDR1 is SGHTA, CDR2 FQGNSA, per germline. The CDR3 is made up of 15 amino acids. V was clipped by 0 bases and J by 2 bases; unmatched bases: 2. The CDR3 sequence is CASSLAGTRQETQYF. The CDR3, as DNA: TGTGCCAGCAGCTTAGCTGGGACTAGGCAAGAGACCCAGTACTTC.

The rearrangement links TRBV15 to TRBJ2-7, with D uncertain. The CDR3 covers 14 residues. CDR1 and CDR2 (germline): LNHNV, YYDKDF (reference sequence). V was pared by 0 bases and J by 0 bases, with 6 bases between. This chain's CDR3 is CATSRDLSSYEQYV. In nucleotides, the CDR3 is TGTGCCACCAGCAGAGATCTGAGCTCCTACGAGCAGTACGTC.

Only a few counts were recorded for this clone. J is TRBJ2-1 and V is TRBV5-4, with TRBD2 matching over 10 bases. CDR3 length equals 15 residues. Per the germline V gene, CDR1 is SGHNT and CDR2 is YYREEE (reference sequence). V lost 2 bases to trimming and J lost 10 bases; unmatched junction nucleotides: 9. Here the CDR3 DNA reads TGTGCCAGCAGCTTCTTCCTAGCGGGGGCCCTGGAGCAGTTCTTC. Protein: CASSFFLAGALEQFF.

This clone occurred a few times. The CDR3 here is CAIRQPTGETQYF. In nucleotides, the CDR3 is TGTGCCATCCGACAGCCTACCGGGGAGACCCAGTACTTC. The chain uses TRBV10-3 and TRBJ2-5, with a possible D match to TRBD1 (5 bases). V shed 8 bases and J shed 5 bases, with 15 bases lying between them. The germline V gene encodes CDR1 ENHRY and CDR2 SYGVKD. The CDR3 is made up of 13 amino acids.

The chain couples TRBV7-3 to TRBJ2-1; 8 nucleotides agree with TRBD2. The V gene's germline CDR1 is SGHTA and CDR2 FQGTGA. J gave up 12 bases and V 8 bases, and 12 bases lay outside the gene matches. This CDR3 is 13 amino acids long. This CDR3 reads CASSLLAGIGQFF. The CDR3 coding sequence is TGTGCCAGCTCCCTATTAGCGGGAATCGGGCAGTTCTTC.

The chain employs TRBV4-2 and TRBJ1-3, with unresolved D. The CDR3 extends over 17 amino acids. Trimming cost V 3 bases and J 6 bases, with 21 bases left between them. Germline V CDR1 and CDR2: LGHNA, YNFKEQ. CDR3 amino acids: CASSHPLRDPIENTIYF. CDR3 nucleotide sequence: TGTGCCAGCAGCCATCCCTTGAGGGATCCGATCGAAAACACCATATATTTT.

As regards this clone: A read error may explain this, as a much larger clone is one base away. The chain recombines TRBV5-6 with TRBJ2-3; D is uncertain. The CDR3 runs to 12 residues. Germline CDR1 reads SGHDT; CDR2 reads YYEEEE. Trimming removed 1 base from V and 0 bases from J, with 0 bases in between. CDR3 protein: CASSLSTDTQYF. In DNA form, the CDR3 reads TGTGCCAGCAGCTTGAGCACAGATACGCAGTATTTT.

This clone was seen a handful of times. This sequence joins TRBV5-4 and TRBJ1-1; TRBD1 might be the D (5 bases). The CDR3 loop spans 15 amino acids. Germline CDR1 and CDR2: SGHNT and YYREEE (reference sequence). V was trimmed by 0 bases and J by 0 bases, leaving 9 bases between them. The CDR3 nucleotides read TGTGCCAGCAGCTTGGGGGAGGGGATGAACACTGAAGCTTTCTTT. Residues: CASSLGEGMNTEAFF.

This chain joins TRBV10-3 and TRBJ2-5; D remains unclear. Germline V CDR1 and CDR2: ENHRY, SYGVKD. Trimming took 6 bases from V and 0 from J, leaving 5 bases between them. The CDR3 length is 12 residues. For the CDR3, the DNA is TGTGCCATCAGCAAGTACCAAGAGACCCAGTACTTC. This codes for CAISKYQETQYF.

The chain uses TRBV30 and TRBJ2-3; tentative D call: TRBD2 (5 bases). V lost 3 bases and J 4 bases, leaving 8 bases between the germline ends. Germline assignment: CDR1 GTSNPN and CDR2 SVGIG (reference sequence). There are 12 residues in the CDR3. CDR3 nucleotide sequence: TGTGCCTGGAGAACGGGATCAGATACGCAGTATTTT. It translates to CAWRTGSDTQYF.

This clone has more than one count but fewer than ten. This chain's CDR3 is CASSVERADTQYF. Here the CDR3 DNA reads TGTGCCAGCAGCGTAGAGAGGGCGGATACGCAGTATTTT. This sequence joins TRBV9 and TRBJ2-3; tentative D call: TRBD2 (5 bases). The germline CDR1 and CDR2 sequences are SGDLS and YYNGEE. The CDR3 spans 13 residues. V lost 0 bases to trimming and J lost 6 bases, with 8 bases between them.

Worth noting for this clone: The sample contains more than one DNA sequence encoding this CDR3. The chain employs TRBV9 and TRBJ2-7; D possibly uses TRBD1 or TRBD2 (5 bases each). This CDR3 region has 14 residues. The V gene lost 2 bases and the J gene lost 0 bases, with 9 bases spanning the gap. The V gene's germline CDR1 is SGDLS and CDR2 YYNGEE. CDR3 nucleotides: TGTGCCAGCAGCGTCGGGACGAACTCCTACGAGCAGTACTTC. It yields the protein CASSVGTNSYEQYF.

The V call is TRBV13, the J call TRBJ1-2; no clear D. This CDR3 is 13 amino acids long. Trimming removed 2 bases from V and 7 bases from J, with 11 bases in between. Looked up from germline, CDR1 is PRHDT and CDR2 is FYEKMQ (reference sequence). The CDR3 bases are TGTGCCAGCAGCTTAATGGGTCTAAGTGGCTACACCTTC. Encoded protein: CASSLMGLSGYTF.

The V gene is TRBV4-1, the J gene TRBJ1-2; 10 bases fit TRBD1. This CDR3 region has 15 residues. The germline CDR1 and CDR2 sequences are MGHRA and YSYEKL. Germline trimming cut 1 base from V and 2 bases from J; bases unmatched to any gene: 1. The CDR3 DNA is TGCGCCAGCAGCCAAGGGGACAGGGGAAACTATGGCTACACCTTC. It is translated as CASSQGDRGNYGYTF.